This TCR beta chain is drawn from a study of metastatic and nonmetastatic thyroid tumors. MiXCR was used by TCRdb to re-call the PCR reads. Of under 40,000 clones listed, about a sixth are singletons. This clone was recorded many times. Patients had received no treatment of any kind before thyroid surgery. The receptor comes from a female donor with papillary thyroid cancer or a benign thyroid nodule (not recorded which). Some clones in this sample may be carry-over from other donors' samples. The source material was blood.

This chain's CDR3 is CAWSVESRRGEAFF. The CDR3 nucleotides read TGTGCCTGGAGTGTAGAGAGTCGGCGGGGAGAAGCTTTCTTT. This rearrangement joins TRBV30 to TRBJ1-1; no firm D call. The germline V gene encodes CDR1 GTSNPN and CDR2 SVGIG (reference sequence). The length of the CDR3 is 14 residues. V was cut by 0 bases and J by 8 bases, with 16 bases left in between.